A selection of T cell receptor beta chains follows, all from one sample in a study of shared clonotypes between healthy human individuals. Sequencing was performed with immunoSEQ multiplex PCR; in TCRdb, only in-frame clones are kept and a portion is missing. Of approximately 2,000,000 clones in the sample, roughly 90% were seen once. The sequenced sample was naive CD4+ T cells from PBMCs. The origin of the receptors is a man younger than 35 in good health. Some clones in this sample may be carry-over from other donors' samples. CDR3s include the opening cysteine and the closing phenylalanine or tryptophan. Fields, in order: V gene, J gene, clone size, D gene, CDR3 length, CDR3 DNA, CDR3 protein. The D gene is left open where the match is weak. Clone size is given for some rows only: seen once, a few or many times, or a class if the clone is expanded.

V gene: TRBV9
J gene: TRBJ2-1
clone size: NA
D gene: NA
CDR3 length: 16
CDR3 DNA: TGTGCCAGCAGCGTGGGGGGACTTCTGACCTACAATGAGCAGTTCTTC
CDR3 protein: CASSVGGLLTYNEQFF

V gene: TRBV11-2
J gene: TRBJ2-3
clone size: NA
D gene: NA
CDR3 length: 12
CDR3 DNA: TGTGCCAGCAGCCCGGTGGGGGTGACTGCGGGGTTT
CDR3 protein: CASSPVGVTAGF

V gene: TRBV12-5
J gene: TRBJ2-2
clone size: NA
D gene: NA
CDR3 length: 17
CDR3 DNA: TGTGCTAGTGGTTCCTCGGAGGGAGGGGGGAACACCGGGGAGCTGTTTTTT
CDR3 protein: CASGSSEGGGNTGELFF

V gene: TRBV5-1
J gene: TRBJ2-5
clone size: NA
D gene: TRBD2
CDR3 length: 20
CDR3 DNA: TGCGCCAGCAGCTCCCCACCGGCGGGACAGTGGACTAGCGGGCAAGAGACCCAGTACTTC
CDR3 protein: CASSSPPAGQWTSGQETQYF

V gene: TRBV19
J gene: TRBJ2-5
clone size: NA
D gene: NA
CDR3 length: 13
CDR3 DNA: TGTGCCAGTAGCCGGGGATTACAAGAGACCCAGTACTTC
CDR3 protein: CASSRGLQETQYF

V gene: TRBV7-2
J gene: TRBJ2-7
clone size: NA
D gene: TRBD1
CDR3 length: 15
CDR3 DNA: TGTGCCAGCAGCCTCGGGACAGGGAAATCCTACGAGCAGTACTTC
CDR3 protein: CASSLGTGKSYEQYF

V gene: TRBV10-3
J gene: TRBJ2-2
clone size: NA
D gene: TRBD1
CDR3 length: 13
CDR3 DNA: TGTGCCACGAGGGGACAGTCCACCGGGGAGCTGTTTTTT
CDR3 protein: CATRGQSTGELFF

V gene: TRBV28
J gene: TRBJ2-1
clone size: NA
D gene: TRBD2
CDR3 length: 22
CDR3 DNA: TGTGCCAGCAGTTCTACCGGGACTAGCGGGAGAATCGACCGATCCCCCTACAATGAGCAGTTCTTC
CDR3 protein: CASSSTGTSGRIDRSPYNEQFF

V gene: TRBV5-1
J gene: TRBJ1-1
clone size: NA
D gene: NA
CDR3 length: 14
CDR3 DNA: TGCGCCAGCAGCTTGGGTCCCCCGAACACTGAAGCTTTCTTT
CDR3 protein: CASSLGPPNTEAFF

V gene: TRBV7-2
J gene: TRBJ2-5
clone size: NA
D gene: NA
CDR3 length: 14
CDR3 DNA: TGTGCCAGCAGAGCGAGCAGAGGCCAAGAGACCCAGTACTTC
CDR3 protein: CASRASRGQETQYF

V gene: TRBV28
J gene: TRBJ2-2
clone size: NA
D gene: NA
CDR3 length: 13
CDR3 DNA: TGTGCCACCTTTGTTGCGAACACCGGGGAGCTGTTTTTT
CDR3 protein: CATFVANTGELFF

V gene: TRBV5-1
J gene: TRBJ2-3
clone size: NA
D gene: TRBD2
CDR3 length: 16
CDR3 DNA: TGCGCCAGCAGACTCGGGACTAGCGGTAGCACAGATACGCAGTATTTT
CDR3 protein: CASRLGTSGSTDTQYF

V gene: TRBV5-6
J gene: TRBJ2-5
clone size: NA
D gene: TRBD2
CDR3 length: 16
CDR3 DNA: TGTGCCAGCAGCTTAGGCGGGAGCGGTATCCGAGAGACCCAGTACTTC
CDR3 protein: CASSLGGSGIRETQYF

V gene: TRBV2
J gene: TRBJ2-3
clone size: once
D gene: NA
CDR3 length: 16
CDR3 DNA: TGTGCCAGCAGTCCTCTCGGTGGGGCGGCGACAGATACGCAGTATTTT
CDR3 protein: CASSPLGGAATDTQYF

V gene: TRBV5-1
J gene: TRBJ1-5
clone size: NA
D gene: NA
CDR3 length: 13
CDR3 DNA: TGCGCCAGCAGCGCCGATCCGAATCAGCCCCAGCATTTT
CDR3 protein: CASSADPNQPQHF

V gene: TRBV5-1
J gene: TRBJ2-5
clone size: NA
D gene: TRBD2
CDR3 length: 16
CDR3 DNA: TGCGCCAGCAGCTTGAGTTCTACTAGCGGGAGAGAGACCCAGTACTTC
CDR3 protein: CASSLSSTSGRETQYF

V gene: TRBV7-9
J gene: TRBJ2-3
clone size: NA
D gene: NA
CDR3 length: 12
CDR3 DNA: TGTGCCAGCAGCCCAACCGGAGATACGCAGTATTTT
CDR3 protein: CASSPTGDTQYF

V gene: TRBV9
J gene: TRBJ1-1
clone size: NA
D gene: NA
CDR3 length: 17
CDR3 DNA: TGTGCCAGCAGCCGGCGTCAGACAGAGAGGGTAAACACTGAAGCTTTCTTT
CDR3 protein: CASSRRQTERVNTEAFF

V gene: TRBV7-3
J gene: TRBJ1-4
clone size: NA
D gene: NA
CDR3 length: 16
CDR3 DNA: TGTGCCAGCAGCTTATTAACCGCCCCTTTCAATGAAAAACTGTTTTTT
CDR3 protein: CASSLLTAPFNEKLFF

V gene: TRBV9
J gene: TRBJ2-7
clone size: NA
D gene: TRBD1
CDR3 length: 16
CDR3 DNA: TGTGCCAGCAGCGTAGGTCGGGACAGGGGGCTCTACGAGCAGTACTTC
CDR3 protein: CASSVGRDRGLYEQYF

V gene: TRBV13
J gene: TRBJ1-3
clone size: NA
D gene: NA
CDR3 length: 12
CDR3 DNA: TGTGCCAGCAGCTTAATTGGAAACACCATATATTTT
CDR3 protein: CASSLIGNTIYF

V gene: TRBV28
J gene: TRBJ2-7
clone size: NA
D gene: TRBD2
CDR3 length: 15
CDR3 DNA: TGTGCCAGCAGTTTAGTGGGACTAGCGGAAATCGAGCAGTACTTC
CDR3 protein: CASSLVGLAEIEQYF

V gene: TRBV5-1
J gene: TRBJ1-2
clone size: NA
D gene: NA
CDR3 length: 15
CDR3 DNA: TGCGCCAGCAGCTTGGATAGTACAGGGAACTATGGCTACACCTTC
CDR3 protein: CASSLDSTGNYGYTF

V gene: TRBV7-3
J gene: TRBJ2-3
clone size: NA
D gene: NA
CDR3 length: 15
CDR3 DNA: TGTGCCAGCAGCCCGAGCGGGTCTAGCACAGATACGCAGTATTTT
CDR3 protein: CASSPSGSSTDTQYF

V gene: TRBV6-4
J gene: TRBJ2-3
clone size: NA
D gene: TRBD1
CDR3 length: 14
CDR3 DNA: TGTGCCAGCAGTAGGGGGCTTGGCACAGATACGCAGTATTTT
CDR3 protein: CASSRGLGTDTQYF

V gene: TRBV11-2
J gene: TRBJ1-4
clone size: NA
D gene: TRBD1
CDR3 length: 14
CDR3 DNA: TGTGCCAGCAGAACCTGGACAGGGAATGAAAAACTGTTTTTT
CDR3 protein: CASRTWTGNEKLFF

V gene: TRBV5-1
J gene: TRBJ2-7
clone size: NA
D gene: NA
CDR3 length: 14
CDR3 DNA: TGCGCCAGCAGCTTAGGGGAGACTCTGGGTGAGCAGTACTTC
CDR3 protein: CASSLGETLGEQYF